One T cell receptor (beta chain) is described in this entry. Its antigen remains unknown. This sample is part of a study of T cell responses to AZD1222 COVID-19 vaccine. Study information: Both about-4-week and about-12-week second-dose recipients were combined.

Whole-study findings and limits: Clonal diversity was possibly underestimated, and the donors were mostly white British, with more females. Dominant at 160-218 and 743-854, vaccine-associated CD4 TCRs also spanned spike. Among spike-specific TCRs, nearly half reportedly target unmutated variant regions.

CDR1 is MGHRA, CDR2 YSYEKL, per germline. V was cut by 4 bases and J by 0 bases, with 16 bases left in between. The CDR3 consists of 17 residues. Using immunoSEQ multiplex PCR, the repertoire was profiled, and TCRdb retains in-frame clones only, with some absent. The sample has about 140,000 clones, roughly 90% seen once. Specimen: peripheral blood, collected on day 0 of AZD1222 vaccination. The chain recombines TRBV4-1 with TRBJ2-1, with D tentatively TRBD2 (5 bases). The clonotype was recovered from an adult in good health. CDR3 sequence (DNA): TGCGCCAGCAGCCGTACTCCGAGCGGAAGCTCCTACAATGAGCAGTTCTTC. It is translated as CASSRTPSGSSYNEQFF.